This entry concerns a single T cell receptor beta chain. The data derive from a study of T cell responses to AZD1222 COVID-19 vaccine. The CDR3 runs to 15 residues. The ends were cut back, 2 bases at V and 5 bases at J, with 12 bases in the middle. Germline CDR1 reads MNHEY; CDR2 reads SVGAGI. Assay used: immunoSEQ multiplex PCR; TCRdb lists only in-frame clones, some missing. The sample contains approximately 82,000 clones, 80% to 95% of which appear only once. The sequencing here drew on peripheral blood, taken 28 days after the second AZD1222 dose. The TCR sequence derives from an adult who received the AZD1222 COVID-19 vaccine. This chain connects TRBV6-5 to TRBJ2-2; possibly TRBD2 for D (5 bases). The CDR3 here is CASSYTGVMTGELFF. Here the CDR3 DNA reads TGTGCCAGCAGTTACACCGGGGTTATGACCGGGGAGCTGTTTTTT.